A single TCR beta chain is shown here with its context. This clonotype was recorded at least ten times. Its cognate antigen has yet to be identified. Per-base qualities were not stored, and no clone one base away is much larger. This sample stems from a study of T cells in Graves' hyperthyroidism and ophthalmopathy (dated by TCRdb to between 2018 and 2021). A note on the overall study: Peripheral blood samples were taken at initial diagnosis, before any treatment was given. According to the paper, TCR Vbeta CDR3 sequencing was carried out on approximately 140 peripheral blood samples, which came from about 45 ophthalmopathy, around 75 hyperthyroidism and roughly 17 progressor patients. Once sampling was done, hyperthyroidism patients were given methimazole at a starting dose of 30 mg daily, whereas ophthalmopathy patients were given high-dose intravenous methylprednisolone. To identify distinguishing TCR V-J signatures, a discovery cohort of around 100 patients was used, comprising some 45 with Graves' ophthalmopathy and around 60 with stable Graves' hyperthyroidism. The approximately 100 discovery patients were randomly split 7:3 into training and test sets. Prospective prediction of ophthalmopathy was tested in an independent validation cohort of approximately 19 hyperthyroidism patients and some 17 patients who later progressed to ophthalmopathy. The study also compared thyroid tissue and blood T-cell repertoires from over 5 Graves' hyperthyroidism patients. General findings and caveats noted by the study authors: In validation, the model predicted progression to ophthalmopathy with 60% to 71% sensitivity and less than 75% specificity, a median of approximately 6.5 months before onset. Ophthalmopathy was separated from stable hyperthyroidism by a 13 V-J signature model, with just over 85% sensitivity and roughly 81% specificity obtained in cross-validation and 80%/75% obtained in testing. Sample size was not statistically predetermined, and blinding of investigators to group allocation was not performed. Most expanded thyroid clonotypes (frequency above 0.001) were also found in blood, which suggests that blood repertoires may mirror thyroid immune responses.

In the germline V gene (reference sequence), CDR1 corresponds to MNHEY and CDR2 to SMNVEV. The junction shows trimming of 3 bases on V and 0 bases on J, plus 8 bases between the germline ends. Spanning cysteine to phenylalanine, the CDR3 consists of 15 amino acids. The retained sequence is limited to the CDR3, 45 bases, with the frame set at the first base. A patient counted as having stable Graves' hyperthyroidism if no progression to ophthalmopathy occurred over 18 months of follow-up. Hyperthyroidism patients were aged 18 to 65 years and newly diagnosed, with disease duration of less than 2 months. The study excluded patients with uncontrolled infections, other autoimmune diseases, pregnancy or lactation. Diagnoses relied on clinical symptoms, serum thyroxine and TRAb, thyroid ultrasound and orbital computed tomography. PBMCs were separated from 10 ml of fresh peripheral blood using Ficoll-Paque density gradient centrifugation. Trizol reagent was used to extract total RNA, and RNA quality was then checked on an Agilent 2100 Bioanalyzer.

The TCR beta CDR3 regions were amplified from RNA transcripts. The TCR CDR3 was subjected to a first round of RT-PCR using the HTBI primer set and the Qiagen OneStep RT-PCR kit. The libraries were constructed in a second round of multiplex PCR and then size-selected and purified. Libraries were sequenced paired-end with 100 bp reads on an Illumina HiSeq2000. In the paper's pipeline: SOAPnuke was used to process the raw data, with reads discarded if the reads contained adapters or uncalled bases, had a mean Phred below 15, or lacked an exact constant-primer or identifier match. COPE v1.2.5 was used to merge the high-quality paired reads, and each unique nucleotide sequence was defined as a clonotype. Clonotypes were aligned to IMGT TRBV, TRBD and TRBJ reference segments using MiTCR v1.1. The analysis was restricted to V-J combinations with a frequency above 0.0001, which together covered about 99% of the repertoires. A TCS score was defined as the ratio of F50 (clonal expansion) to E x V (chaos), with BLOSUM62-based TCRdist applied between CDR3 peptides within each V-J. Welch's t-statistics and random forest reduced just over 500 V-J features to roughly 13, which were used in a naive Bayes classifier (R e1071). The public reads were reprocessed in TCRdb via fastp at Q25 and MiXCR, keeping in-frame beta chains. Each entry merges the rows of one CDR3 protein and shows their most common DNA and genes. These V and J calls originate from TCRdb's pipeline instead of the authors' own analysis. This sample lists under 700,000 distinct CDR3 sequences; approximately 16% were detected once. The ten largest account for 15% to 20% of the sample.

The TCR sequence derives from a woman under 30 with Graves' hyperthyroidism. The rearrangement combines TRBV27 with TRBJ1-4, with the D gene not clear enough to name. Sequencing was done on a sample of blood. The nucleotide sequence reads as follows: TGTGCCAGCAGTTTCACACCAGCAACTAATGAAAAACTGTTTTTT. Translated, it gives CASSFTPATNEKLFF.